The clone carrying this TCR beta chain occurred many times. Its antigen is still unknown. These data come from a study of CD8 T cells in ankylosing spondylitis. Study-wide results and limits: Blood of patients with ankylosing spondylitis appeared to be characterized by a TCR beta motif of several highly homologous variants.

Germline CDR1 is SGHRS and CDR2 is YFSETQ. There are 15 residues in the CDR3. The V gene lost 0 bases and the J gene lost 1 base, with 10 bases spanning the gap. TCRdb reanalysed the 5' RACE reads using MiXCR and keeps one entry per CDR3 protein. The table shows around 150,000 distinct CDR3 sequences, with 7% to 8% occurring only once. This TCR was recovered from a female donor with ankylosing spondylitis or in good health (not recorded which). The V and J genes are TRBV5-1 and TRBJ2-5; no definite D call. The sequencing input was blood, either unsorted or a sorted T cell fraction (not recorded which). In DNA form, the CDR3 reads TGCGCCAGCAGCTTGGGATCTACAGCCCAAGAGACCCAGTACTTC. Translating gives CASSLGSTAQETQYF. Full variable domain (missing parts from reference TRBV5-1 and TRBJ2-5): KAGVTQTPRYLIKTRGQQVTLSCSPISGHRSVSWYQQTPGQGLQFLFEYFSETQRNKGNFPGRFSGRQFSNSRSEMNVSTLELGDSALYLCASSLGSTAQETQYFGPGTRLLVL.